This TCR beta chain was retrieved from a study of CD8 T cells in Susac syndrome. In this sample, this clonotype turned up once. Its antigen is not identified. With random hexamers, 0.5 to 1 ug RNA was reverse transcribed. Amplification of TCR beta CDR3 was carried out by immunoSEQ multiplex PCR, which covered 54 Vbeta and 13 Jbeta segments. MiXCR was run by TCRdb on the immunoSEQ multiplex PCR reads, yielding one entry per CDR3 protein. The top ten clones hold about 0.14% of a sample with more than 200,000 distinct CDR3 sequences, 94% of them seen once. CDR3 length: 12 amino acids. Trimming took off 8 bases at V and 3 bases at J, with 11 bases between the two ends. Germline assignment: CDR1 ENHRY and CDR2 SYGVKD. Study observations and caveats: Clonal expansion was not observed in the Susac syndrome CD4+ T cell repertoires.

The gene calls are TRBV10-3 and TRBJ2-7; D is perhaps TRBD2 (6 bases). This receptor was identified in a human donor with Susac syndrome. The sample was CD4+ T cells from PBMCs. CDR3 in amino acids: CAIGQGGYEQYF. The DNA of the CDR3 is TGTGCCATCGGGCAGGGAGGCTACGAGCAGTACTTC.